This T cell receptor beta chain was sequenced for a study of early T cells in non-severe SARS-CoV-2 infection. Tagging with unique molecular identifiers was applied to individual cDNA molecules. MiXCR, applied by TCRdb to the 5' RACE reads, yields one record per CDR3 protein. Of 95,000 to 120,000 distinct CDR3 sequences in the sample, about 12% are singletons; the top ten hold less than 3.5%. This clonotype came up many times. V was cut by 6 bases and J by 1 base, with 12 bases left in between. The CDR3 contains 15 residues. Germline loops: CDR1 SGHVS, CDR2 FQNEAQ. The TCR was taken from an adult who was a healthcare worker with PCR-confirmed SARS-CoV-2 infection or an uninfected control (not recorded which). Sequencing was performed on whole blood. The J gene is TRBJ2-2, the V gene TRBV7-8; D not resolved. CDR3 sequence: CASRRMDGNTGELFF. CDR3 nucleotides: TGTGCCAGCAGGAGAATGGACGGGAACACCGGGGAGCTGTTTTTT. The whole variable domain, filled in from reference TRBV7-8 and TRBJ2-2, reads GAGVSQSPRYKVAKRGQDVALRCDPISGHVSLFWYQQALGQGPEFLTYFQNEAQLDKSGLPSDRFFAERPEGSVSTLKIQRTQQEDSAVYLCASRRMDGNTGELFFGEGSRLTVL.